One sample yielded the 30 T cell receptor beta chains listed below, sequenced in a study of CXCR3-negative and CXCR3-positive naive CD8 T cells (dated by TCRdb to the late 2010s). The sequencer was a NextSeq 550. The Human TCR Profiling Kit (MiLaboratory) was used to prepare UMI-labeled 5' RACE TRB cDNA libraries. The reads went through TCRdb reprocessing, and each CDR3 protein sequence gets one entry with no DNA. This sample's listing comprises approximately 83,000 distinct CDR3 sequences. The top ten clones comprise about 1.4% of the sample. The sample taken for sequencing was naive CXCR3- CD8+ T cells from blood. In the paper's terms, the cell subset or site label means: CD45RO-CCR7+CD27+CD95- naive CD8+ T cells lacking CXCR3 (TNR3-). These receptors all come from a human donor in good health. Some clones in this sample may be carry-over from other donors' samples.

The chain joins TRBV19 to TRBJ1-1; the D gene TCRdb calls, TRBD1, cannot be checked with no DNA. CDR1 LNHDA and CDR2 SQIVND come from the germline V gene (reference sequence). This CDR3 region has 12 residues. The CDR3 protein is CASAPGDTEAFF. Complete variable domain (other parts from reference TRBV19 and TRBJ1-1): DGGITQSPKYLFRKEGQNVTLSCEQNLNHDAMYWYRQDPGQGLRLIYYSQIVNDFQKGDIAEGYSVSREKKESFPLTVTSAQKNPTAFYLCASAPGDTEAFFGQGTRLTVV.

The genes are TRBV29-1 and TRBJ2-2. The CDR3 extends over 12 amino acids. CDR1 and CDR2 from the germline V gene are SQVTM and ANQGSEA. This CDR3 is CIGTSNTGELFF.

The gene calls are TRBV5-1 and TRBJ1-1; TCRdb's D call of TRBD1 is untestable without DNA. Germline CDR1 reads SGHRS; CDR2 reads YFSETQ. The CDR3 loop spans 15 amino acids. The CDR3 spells CASSSEPGLNTEAFF.

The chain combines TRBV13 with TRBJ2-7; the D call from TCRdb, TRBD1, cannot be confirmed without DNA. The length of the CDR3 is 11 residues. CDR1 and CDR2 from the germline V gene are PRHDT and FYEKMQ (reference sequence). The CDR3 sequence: CASSSRGEQYF. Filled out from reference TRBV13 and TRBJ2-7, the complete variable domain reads AAGVIQSPRHLIKEKRETATLKCYPIPRHDTVYWYQQGPGQDPQFLISFYEKMQSDKGSIPDRFSAQQFSDYHSELNMSSLELGDSALYFCASSSRGEQYFGPGTRLTVT.

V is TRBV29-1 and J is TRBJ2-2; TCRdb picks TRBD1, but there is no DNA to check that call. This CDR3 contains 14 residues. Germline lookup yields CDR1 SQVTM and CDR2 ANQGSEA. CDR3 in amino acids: CSVAGTGNTGELFF.

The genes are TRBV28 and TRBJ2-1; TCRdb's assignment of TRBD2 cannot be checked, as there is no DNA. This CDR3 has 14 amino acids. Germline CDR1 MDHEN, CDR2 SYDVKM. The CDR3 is CASSQTSGGREQFF.

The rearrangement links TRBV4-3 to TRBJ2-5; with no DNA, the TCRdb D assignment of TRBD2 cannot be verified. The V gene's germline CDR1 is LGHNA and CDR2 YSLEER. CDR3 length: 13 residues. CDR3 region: CASSQGLEETQYF.

The CDR3 sequence is CASTLWNEQFF. J is TRBJ2-1 and V is TRBV28. CDR1 is MDHEN and CDR2 is SYDVKM in the germline V gene. This CDR3 is 11 amino acids long.

This CDR3 reads CSAEAEPGYNEQFF. The V gene is TRBV29-1, the J gene TRBJ2-1; without DNA, the TCRdb call of TRBD1 cannot be checked. Germline V gene lookup returns CDR1 SQVTM and CDR2 ANQGSEA. CDR3 length equals 14 residues.

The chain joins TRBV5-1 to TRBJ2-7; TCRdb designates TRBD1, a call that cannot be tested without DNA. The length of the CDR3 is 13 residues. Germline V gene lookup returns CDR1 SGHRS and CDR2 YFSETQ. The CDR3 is CASSFTGLGEQYF.

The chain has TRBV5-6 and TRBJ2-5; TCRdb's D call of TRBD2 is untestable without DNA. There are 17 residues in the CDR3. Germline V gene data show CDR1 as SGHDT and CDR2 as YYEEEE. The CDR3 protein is CASSYRIAGGQGETQYF.

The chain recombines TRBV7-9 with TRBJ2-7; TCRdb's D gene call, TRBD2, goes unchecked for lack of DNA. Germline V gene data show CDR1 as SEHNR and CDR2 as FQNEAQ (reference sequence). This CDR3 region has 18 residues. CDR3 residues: CASSSGLAGRTKSYEQYF. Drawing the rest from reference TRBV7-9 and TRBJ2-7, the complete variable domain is DTGVSQNPRHKITKRGQNVTFRCDPISEHNRLYWYRQTLGQGPEFLTYFQNEAQLEKSRLLSDRFSAERPKGSFSTLEIQRTEQGDSAMYLCASSSGLAGRTKSYEQYFGPGTRLTVT.

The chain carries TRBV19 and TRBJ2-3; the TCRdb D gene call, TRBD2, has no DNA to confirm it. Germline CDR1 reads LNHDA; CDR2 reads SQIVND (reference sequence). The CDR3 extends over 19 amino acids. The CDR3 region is CASSTRTSNFLSSTDTQYF. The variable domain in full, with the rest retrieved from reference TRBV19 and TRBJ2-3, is DGGITQSPKYLFRKEGQNVTLSCEQNLNHDAMYWYRQDPGQGLRLIYYSQIVNDFQKGDIAEGYSVSREKKESFPLTVTSAQKNPTAFYLCASSTRTSNFLSSTDTQYFGPGTRLTVL.

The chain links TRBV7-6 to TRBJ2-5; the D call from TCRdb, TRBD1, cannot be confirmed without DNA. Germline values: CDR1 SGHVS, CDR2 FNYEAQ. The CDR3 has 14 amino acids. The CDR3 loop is CASSPAPGWETQYF.

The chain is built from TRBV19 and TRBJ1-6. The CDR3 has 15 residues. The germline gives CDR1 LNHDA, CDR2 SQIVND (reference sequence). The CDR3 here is CASSMGSRAASPLHF.

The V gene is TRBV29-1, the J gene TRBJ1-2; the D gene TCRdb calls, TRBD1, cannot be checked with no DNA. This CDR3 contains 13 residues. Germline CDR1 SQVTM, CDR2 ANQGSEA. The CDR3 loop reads CSVEDRVHYGYTF.

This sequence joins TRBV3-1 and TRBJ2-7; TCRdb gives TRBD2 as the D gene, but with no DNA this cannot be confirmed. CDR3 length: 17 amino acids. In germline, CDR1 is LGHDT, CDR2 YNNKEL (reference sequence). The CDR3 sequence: CASSHHTGEGGDYEQYF.

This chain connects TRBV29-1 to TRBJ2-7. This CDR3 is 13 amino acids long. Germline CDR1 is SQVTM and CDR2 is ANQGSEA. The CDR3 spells CSVDLGTSYEQYF.

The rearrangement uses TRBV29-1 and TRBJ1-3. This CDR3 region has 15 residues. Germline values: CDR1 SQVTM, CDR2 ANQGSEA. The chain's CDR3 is CSVEAYRSSGNTIYF.

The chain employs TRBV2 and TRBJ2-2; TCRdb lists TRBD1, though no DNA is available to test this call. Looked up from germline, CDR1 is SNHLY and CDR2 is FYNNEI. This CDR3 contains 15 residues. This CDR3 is CASNEEGGLAGELFF.

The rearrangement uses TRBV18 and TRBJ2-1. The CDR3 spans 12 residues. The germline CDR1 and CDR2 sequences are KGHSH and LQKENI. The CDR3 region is CASSPPGSEQFF.

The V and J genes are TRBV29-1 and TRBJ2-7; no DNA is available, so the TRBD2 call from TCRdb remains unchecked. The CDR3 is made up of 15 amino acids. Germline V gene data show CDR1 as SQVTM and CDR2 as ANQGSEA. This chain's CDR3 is CSVETSGGSDYEQYF.

This chain's CDR3 is CSAHPGPFSPNSPLHF. The chain has TRBV20-1 and TRBJ1-6. Germline CDR1 is DFQATT and CDR2 is SNEGSKA (reference sequence). This CDR3 has 16 amino acids.

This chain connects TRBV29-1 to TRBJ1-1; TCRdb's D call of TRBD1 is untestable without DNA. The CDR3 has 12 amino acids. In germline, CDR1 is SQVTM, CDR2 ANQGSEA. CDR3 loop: CSDRAGDTEAFF.

CDR3 loop: CASTVRGTDTQYF. The rearrangement links TRBV28 to TRBJ2-3; TCRdb's D call of TRBD1 is untestable without DNA. The CDR3 covers 13 residues. Germline V gene lookup returns CDR1 MDHEN and CDR2 SYDVKM.

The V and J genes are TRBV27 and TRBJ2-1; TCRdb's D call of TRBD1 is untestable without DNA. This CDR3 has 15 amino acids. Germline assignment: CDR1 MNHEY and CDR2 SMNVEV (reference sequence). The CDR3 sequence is CASRYLGGPYNEQFF.

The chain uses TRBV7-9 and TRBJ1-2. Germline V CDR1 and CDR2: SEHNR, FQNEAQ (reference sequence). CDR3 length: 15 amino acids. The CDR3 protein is CASSLGSPSNYGYTF.

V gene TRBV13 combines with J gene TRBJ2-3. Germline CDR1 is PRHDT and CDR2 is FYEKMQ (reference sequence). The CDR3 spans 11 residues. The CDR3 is CASSLKGTQYF.

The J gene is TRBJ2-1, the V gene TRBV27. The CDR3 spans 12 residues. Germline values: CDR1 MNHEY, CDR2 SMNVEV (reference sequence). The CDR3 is CASSLLGNEQFF.

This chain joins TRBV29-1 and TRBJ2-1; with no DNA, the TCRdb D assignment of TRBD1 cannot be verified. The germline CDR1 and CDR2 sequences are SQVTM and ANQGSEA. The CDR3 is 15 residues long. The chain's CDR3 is CSVVGSGTIGNEQFF.